The 2 T cell receptor beta chains reported below all come from one sample, sequenced in a study of identifying expanded T cells in peripheral blood (dated by TCRdb to about 2019). Library preparation employed the immunoSEQ multiplex PCR assay. TCRdb re-hosts the immuneACCESS table, in-frame sequences only. Its copies lack some clones; in the studies checked, an unresolved V gene accounts for under half of them, and the cause for the rest is not known. Recorded for this sample are fewer than 85,000 clones; around four fifths of them occurred a single time. About 20% of the sample is taken by the ten largest. Sequenced material: blood. The receptors shown here come from a person aged 18 to 70 in good health.

J is TRBJ1-4 and V is TRBV5-4; the match to TRBD1 covers 10 bases. This CDR3 is built from 16 residues. The germline V gene encodes CDR1 SGHNT and CDR2 YYREEE (reference sequence). V lost 4 bases and J lost 8; bases outside the gene matches: 11. The CDR3 loop is CASSPDRGFGDEKLFF. The CDR3 DNA follows: TGTGCCAGCAGCCCGGACAGGGGGTTTGGGGACGAAAAACTGTTTTTT.

This clone was recorded a few times. In the same sample, other DNA sequences code for this CDR3. V gene TRBV7-3 combines with J gene TRBJ2-3; the D call may be TRBD1 or TRBD2 (5 bases each). This CDR3 spans 15 amino acids. V was cut by 2 bases and J by 0 bases, with 9 bases left in between. Per the germline V gene, CDR1 is SGHTA and CDR2 is FQGTGA. The DNA of the CDR3 is TGTGCCAGCAGCTTAGGGGGAGCTAGCACAGATACGCAGTATTTT. Encoded protein: CASSLGGASTDTQYF.